This is a list of T cell receptor beta chains from one sample in a study of T cell responses to AZD1222 COVID-19 vaccine. This table comes from immunoSEQ multiplex PCR, and its TCRdb copy is limited to in-frame clones, with some not included. Of about 120,000 clones listed, about nine tenths were seen once; the top ten hold 7.2%. The sample consisted of peripheral blood, taken on day 0 of AZD1222 vaccination. The receptors originated from an adult in good health. CDR3s include the opening cysteine and the closing phenylalanine or tryptophan. The D gene is left open where the match is weak. Where a row states a size, it is once, few, many or the class of an expanded clone; other rows omit it.

clone size	J gene	D gene	V gene	CDR3 protein	CDR3 DNA
.	TRBJ1-5	TRBD1	TRBV5-4	CASSSTGTGGGSNQPQHF	TGTGCCAGCAGCTCCACCGGGACAGGGGGCGGGAGCAATCAGCCCCAGCATTTT
.	TRBJ2-7	TRBD1	TRBV6-2/TRBV6-3	CASSFPDRDYEQYF	TGTGCCAGCAGTTTTCCAGACAGGGACTACGAGCAGTACTTC
.	TRBJ1-1	.	TRBV6-2/TRBV6-3	CASSFKPANTEAFF	TGTGCCAGCAGTTTTAAACCAGCGAACACTGAAGCTTTCTTT
.	TRBJ2-2	TRBD2	TRBV27	CASSLFSSGSFTGELFF	TGTGCCAGCAGTTTATTTTCCAGCGGGAGCTTTACCGGGGAGCTGTTTTTT
.	TRBJ2-7	TRBD2	TRBV7-2	CASSPQTTSGRTYEQYF	TGTGCCAGCAGCCCACAAACGACTAGCGGGAGAACCTACGAGCAGTACTTC
.	TRBJ2-7	TRBD1	TRBV28	CASSLKTGTGWAEQYF	TGTGCCAGCAGCCTTAAAACCGGGACAGGGTGGGCCGAGCAGTACTTC
.	TRBJ2-7	TRBD2	TRBV6-5	CAGGTSGSYEQYF	TGTGCCGGGGGGACTAGCGGGAGCTACGAGCAGTACTTC
.	TRBJ2-2	.	TRBV5-4	CASSLGLAGQDGELFF	TGTGCCAGCAGCTTGGGTCTAGCGGGACAGGACGGGGAGCTGTTTTTT
.	TRBJ1-5	TRBD1	TRBV4-1	CASSQSRTGDQPQHF	TGCGCCAGCAGCCAGTCGAGGACAGGAGATCAGCCCCAGCATTTT
.	TRBJ1-1	.	TRBV6-2/TRBV6-3	CASSPGRYMNTEAFF	TGTGCCAGCAGTCCCGGACGGTACATGAACACTGAAGCTTTCTTT
few	TRBJ2-3	TRBD2	TRBV9	CASSVGGGATQYF	TGTGCCAGCAGCGTAGGGGGAGGGGCTACGCAGTATTTT
.	TRBJ2-7	.	TRBV27	CASSETGALAEQYF	TGTGCCAGCAGTGAGACAGGAGCGCTTGCCGAGCAGTACTTC
.	TRBJ2-7	.	TRBV6-5	CASSILEFYEQYF	TGTGCCAGCAGTATACTAGAATTCTACGAGCAGTACTTC
once	TRBJ2-7	.	TRBV28	CASSLPGSSYEQYF	TGTGCCAGCAGTCTCCCGGGGAGCTCCTACGAGCAGTACTTC
.	TRBJ2-4	TRBD2	TRBV6-2/TRBV6-3	CASSLLAGGPLAKNIQYF	TGTGCCAGCAGTTTACTAGCGGGAGGTCCCCTAGCCAAAAACATTCAGTACTTC
.	TRBJ2-6	.	TRBV27	CASSFSSGPFSGANVLTF	TGTGCCAGCAGTTTTTCAAGCGGACCTTTCTCTGGGGCCAACGTCCTGACTTTC
.	TRBJ2-3	TRBD2	TRBV9	CASSVGTSGSTDTQYF	TGTGCCAGCAGCGTAGGGACTAGCGGGAGCACAGATACGCAGTATTTT
once	TRBJ1-1	.	TRBV29-1	CSVAGLGTEAFF	TGCAGCGTTGCAGGGCTGGGCACTGAAGCTTTCTTT
.	TRBJ2-3	.	TRBV29-1	CSVGNSDTQYF	TGCAGCGTGGGTAACTCAGATACGCAGTATTTT
few	TRBJ2-7	.	TRBV6-1	CASSELAVSYEQYF	TGTGCCAGCAGTGAGTTAGCGGTATCCTACGAGCAGTACTTC
.	TRBJ1-3	.	TRBV28	CASSLPGLGNTIYF	TGTGCCAGCAGTTTACCAGGGCTTGGAAACACCATATATTTT
few	TRBJ1-5	TRBD1	TRBV19	CASSIRQGGQPQHF	TGTGCCAGTAGTATAAGACAGGGCGGTCAGCCCCAGCATTTT
.	TRBJ2-7	TRBD2	TRBV3-1/TRBV3-2	CASSQDGTSGTYEQYF	TGTGCCAGCAGCCAAGATGGGACTAGCGGGACCTACGAGCAGTACTTC
.	TRBJ1-2	TRBD1	TRBV3-1/TRBV3-2	CASSRDRVGGYTF	TGTGCCAGCAGCCGAGACAGGGTTGGAGGCTACACCTTC
few	TRBJ1-1	.	TRBV7-9	CASSLEENTEAFF	TGTGCCAGCAGCTTAGAGGAGAACACTGAAGCTTTCTTT
.	TRBJ1-4	.	TRBV5-4	CASSLEGQNNEKLFF	TGTGCCAGCAGCTTGGAGGGCCAGAATAATGAAAAACTGTTTTTT
.	TRBJ1-1	TRBD1	TRBV18	CASSPPDRGFNTEAFF	TGTGCCAGCTCACCACCAGACAGGGGCTTCAACACTGAAGCTTTCTTT
.	TRBJ1-5	.	TRBV5-8	CASSLDSGMNQPQHF	TGTGCCAGCAGCTTGGATTCAGGGATGAATCAGCCCCAGCATTTT
.	TRBJ2-7	TRBD1	TRBV5-6	CASKMTGGNRYEQYF	TGTGCCAGCAAGATGACAGGGGGCAATCGATACGAGCAGTACTTC